This T cell receptor (beta chain) was found in a study of blood T cell repertoires in COVID-19. Background on the study: T cells, B-cell-depleted T cells, or PBMCs supplied cDNA or gDNA.

As handled by the study authors: Quantification of nucleated cells was approximated via reference gene primer amplification. The method was immunoSEQ multiplex PCR; TCRdb's version includes in-frame clones alone and lacks a portion of them. The DNA gave D and trimming, while V, J and clone size come from that table. The data contain 45,000 to 50,000 clones, 70% to 90% of them singletons. In Seattle, patients joined the study during active infection and were tracked longitudinally. This receptor was obtained from a woman older than 75 with COVID-19, enrolled during active disease. The sequenced sample was peripheral blood.

CDR3 DNA: TGTGCCAGTAGCTCAGGGGGGCTAGGCGCTGAAGCTTTCTTT. Its translation: CASSSGGLGAEAFF. V and J are TRBV19 and TRBJ1-1, with 7 bases lining up with TRBD1. J lost 6 bases, V lost 6 bases, and 10 bases had no gene match. From germline, CDR1 is LNHDA and CDR2 SQIVND (reference sequence). The CDR3 is 14 amino acids.